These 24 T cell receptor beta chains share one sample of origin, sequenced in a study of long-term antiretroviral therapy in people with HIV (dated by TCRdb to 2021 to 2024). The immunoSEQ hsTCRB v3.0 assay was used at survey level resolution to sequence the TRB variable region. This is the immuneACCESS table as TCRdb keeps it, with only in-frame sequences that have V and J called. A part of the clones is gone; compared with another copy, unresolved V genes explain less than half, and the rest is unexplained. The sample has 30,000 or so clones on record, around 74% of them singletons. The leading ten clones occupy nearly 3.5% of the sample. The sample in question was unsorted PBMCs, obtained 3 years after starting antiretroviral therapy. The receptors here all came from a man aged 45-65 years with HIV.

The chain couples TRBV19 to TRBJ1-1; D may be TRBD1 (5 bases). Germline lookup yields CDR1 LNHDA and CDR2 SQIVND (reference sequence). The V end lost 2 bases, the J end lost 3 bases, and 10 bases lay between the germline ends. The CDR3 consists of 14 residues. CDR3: CASSITGLDTEAFF. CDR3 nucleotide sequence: TGTGCCAGTAGTATAACGGGGCTGGACACTGAAGCTTTCTTT.

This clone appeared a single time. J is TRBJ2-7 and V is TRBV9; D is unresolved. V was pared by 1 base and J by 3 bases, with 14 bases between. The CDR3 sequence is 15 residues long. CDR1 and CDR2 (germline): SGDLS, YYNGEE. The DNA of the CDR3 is TGTGCCAGCAGCGTAAGTACAGACCCGTTCTACGAGCAGTACTTC. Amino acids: CASSVSTDPFYEQYF.

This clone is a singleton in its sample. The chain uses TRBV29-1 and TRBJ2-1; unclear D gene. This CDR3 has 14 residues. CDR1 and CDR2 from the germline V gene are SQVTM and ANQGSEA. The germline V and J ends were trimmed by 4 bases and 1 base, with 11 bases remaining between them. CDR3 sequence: CSVGEAPSYNEQFF. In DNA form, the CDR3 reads TGCAGCGTTGGCGAGGCTCCTTCCTACAATGAGCAGTTCTTC.

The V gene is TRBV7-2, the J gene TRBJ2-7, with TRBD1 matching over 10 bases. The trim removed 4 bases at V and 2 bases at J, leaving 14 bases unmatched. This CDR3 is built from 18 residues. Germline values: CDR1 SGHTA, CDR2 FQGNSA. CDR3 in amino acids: CASSSLDRGRVRAYEQYF. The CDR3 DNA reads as TGTGCCAGCAGCTCACTAGACAGGGGGCGCGTCCGGGCCTACGAGCAGTACTTC.

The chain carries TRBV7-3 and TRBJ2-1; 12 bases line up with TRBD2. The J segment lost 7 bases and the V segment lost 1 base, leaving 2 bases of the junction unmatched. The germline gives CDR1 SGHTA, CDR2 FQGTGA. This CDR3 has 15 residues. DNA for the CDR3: TGTGCCAGCAGCTTAAATCTAGCGGGGGGGAATGAGCAGTTCTTC. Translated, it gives CASSLNLAGGNEQFF.

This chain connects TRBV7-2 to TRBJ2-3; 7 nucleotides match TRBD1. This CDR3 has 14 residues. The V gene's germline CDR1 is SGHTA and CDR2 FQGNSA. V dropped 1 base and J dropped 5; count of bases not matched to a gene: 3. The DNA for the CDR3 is TGTGCCAGCAGCTTAGGACAGGGTGGAGATACGCAGTATTTT. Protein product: CASSLGQGGDTQYF.

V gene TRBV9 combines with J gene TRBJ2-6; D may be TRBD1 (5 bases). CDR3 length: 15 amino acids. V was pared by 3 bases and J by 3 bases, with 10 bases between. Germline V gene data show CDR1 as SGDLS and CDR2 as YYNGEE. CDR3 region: CASSGSTVGANVLTF. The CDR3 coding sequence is TGTGCCAGCAGCGGATCGACAGTTGGGGCCAACGTCCTGACTTTC.

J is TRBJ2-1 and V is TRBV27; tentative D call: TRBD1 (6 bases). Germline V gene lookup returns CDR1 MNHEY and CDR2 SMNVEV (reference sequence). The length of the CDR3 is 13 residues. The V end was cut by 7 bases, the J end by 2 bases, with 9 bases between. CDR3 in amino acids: CASKRTAYNEQFF. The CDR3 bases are TGTGCCAGCAAAAGGACAGCCTACAATGAGCAGTTCTTC.

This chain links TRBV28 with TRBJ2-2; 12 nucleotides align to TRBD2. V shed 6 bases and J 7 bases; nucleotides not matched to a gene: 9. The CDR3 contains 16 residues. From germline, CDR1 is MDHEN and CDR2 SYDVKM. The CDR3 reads CASRGSSGRAVGELFF. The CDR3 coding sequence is TGTGCCAGCAGAGGGTCTAGCGGGAGGGCCGTCGGGGAGCTGTTTTTT.

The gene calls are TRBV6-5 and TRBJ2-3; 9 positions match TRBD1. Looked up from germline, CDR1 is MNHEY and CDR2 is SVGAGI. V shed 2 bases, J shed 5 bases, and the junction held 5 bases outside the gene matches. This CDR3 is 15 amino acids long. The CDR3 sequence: CASSYRGQGGDTQYF. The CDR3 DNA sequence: TGTGCCAGCAGTTACAGGGGACAGGGAGGAGATACGCAGTATTTT.

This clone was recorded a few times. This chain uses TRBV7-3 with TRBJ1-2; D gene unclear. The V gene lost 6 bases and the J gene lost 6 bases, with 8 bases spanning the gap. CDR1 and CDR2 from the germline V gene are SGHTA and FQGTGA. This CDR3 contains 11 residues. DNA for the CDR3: TGTGCCAGCAGGCGGAGTGATGGCTACACCTTC. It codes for CASRRSDGYTF.

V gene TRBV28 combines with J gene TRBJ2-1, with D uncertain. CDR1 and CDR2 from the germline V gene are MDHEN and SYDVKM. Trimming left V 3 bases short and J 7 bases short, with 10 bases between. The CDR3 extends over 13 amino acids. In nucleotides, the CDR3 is TGTGCCAGCAGTTTTTTAGGTGGGAATGAGCAGTTCTTC. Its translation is CASSFLGGNEQFF.

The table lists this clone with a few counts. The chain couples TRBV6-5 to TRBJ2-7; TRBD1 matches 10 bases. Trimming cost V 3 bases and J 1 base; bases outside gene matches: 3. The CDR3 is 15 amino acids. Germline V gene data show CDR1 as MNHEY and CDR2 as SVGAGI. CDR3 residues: CASSYRDRGSYEQYF. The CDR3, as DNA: TGTGCCAGCAGTTATCGGGACAGGGGATCCTACGAGCAGTACTTC.

This chain's CDR3 is CASSKEAANTGELFF. DNA for the CDR3: TGTGCCAGTAGTAAAGAGGCGGCGAACACCGGGGAGCTGTTTTTT. The chain is built from TRBV19 and TRBJ2-2; no definite D call. This CDR3 spans 15 amino acids. Germline lookup yields CDR1 LNHDA and CDR2 SQIVND (reference sequence). Trimming took off 4 bases at V and 0 bases at J, with 9 bases between the two ends.

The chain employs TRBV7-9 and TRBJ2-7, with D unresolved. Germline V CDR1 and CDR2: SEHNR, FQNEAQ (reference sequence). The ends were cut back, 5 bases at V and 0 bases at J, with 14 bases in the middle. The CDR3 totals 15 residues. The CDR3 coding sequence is TGTGCCAGCAGCCCCCAAGGCAGTAGCTCCTACGAGCAGTACTTC. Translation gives CASSPQGSSSYEQYF.

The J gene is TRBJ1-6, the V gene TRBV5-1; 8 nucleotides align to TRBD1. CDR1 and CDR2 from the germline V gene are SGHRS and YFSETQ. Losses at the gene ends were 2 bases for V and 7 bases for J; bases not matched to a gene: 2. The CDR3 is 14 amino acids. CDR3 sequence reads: CASSFGQGNSPLHF. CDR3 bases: TGCGCCAGCAGCTTCGGACAGGGAAATTCACCCCTCCACTTT. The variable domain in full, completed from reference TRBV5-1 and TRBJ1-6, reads KAGVTQTPRYLIKTRGQQVTLSCSPISGHRSVSWYQQTPGQGLQFLFEYFSETQRNKGNFPGRFSGRQFSNSRSEMNVSTLELGDSALYLCASSFGQGNSPLHFGNGTRLTVT.

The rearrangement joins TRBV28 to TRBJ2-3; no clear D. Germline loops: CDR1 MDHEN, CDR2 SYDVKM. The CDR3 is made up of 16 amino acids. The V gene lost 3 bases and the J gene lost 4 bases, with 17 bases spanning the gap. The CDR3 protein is CASSFSTGSEADTQYF. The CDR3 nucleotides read TGTGCCAGCAGTTTCTCTACCGGGTCCGAAGCAGATACGCAGTATTTT.

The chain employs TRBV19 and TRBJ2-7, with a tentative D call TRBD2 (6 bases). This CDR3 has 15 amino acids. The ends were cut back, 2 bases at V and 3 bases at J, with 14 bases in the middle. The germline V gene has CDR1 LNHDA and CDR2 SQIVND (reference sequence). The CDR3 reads CASSIRGEGGYEQYF. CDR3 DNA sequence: TGTGCCAGTAGTATAAGGGGAGAGGGAGGCTACGAGCAGTACTTC. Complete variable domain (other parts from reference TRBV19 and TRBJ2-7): DGGITQSPKYLFRKEGQNVTLSCEQNLNHDAMYWYRQDPGQGLRLIYYSQIVNDFQKGDIAEGYSVSREKKESFPLTVTSAQKNPTAFYLCASSIRGEGGYEQYFGPGTRLTVT.

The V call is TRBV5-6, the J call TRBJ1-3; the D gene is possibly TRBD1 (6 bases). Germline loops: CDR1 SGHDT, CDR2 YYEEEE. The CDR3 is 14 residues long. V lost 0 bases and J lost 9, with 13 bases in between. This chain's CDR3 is CASSLAGAGGTIYF. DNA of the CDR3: TGTGCCAGCAGCTTGGCAGGGGCAGGAGGCACCATATATTTT.

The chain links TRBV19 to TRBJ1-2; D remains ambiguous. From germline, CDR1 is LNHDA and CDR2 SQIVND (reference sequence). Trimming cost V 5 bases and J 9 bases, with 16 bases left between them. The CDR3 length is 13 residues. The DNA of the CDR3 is TGTGCCAGTAGTCCAGACGGATCCCTACGCTACACCTTC. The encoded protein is CASSPDGSLRYTF.

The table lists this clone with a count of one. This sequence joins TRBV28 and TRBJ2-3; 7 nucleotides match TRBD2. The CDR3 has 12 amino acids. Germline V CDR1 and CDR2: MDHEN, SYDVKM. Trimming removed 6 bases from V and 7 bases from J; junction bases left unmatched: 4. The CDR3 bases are TGTGCCAGCAGGTCGGGGGGTAATACGCAGTATTTT. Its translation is CASRSGGNTQYF.

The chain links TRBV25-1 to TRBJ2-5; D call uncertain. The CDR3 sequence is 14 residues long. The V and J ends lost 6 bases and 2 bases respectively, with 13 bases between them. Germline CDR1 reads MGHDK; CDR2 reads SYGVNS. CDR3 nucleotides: TGTGCCAGCAGCCCACGAACGGTTCAAGAGACCCAGTACTTC. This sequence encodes CASSPRTVQETQYF.

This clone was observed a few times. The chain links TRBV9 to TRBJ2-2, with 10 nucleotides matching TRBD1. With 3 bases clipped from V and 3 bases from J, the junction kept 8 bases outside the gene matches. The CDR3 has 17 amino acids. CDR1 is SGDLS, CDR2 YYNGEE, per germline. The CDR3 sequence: CASSEGDRGVYTGELFF. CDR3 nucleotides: TGTGCCAGCAGCGAGGGGGACAGGGGAGTGTACACCGGGGAGCTGTTTTTT.

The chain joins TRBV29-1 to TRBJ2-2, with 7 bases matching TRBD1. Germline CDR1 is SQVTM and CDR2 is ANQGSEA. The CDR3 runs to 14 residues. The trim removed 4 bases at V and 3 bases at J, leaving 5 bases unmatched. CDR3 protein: CSVGQGVDTGELFF. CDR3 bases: TGCAGCGTTGGGCAGGGGGTGGACACCGGGGAGCTGTTTTTT.